These 20 T cell receptor beta chains were all obtained from the same sample, sequenced in a study of shared clonotypes between healthy human individuals. Sequencing was performed with immunoSEQ multiplex PCR; in TCRdb, only in-frame clones are kept and a portion is missing. Counted here are roughly 1,500,000 clones, just under 99% occurring once; the ten biggest clones make up about 0.35%. Sequenced material: naive CD4+ T cells sorted from blood. Stated subset: CD45RA+ positively selected. These receptors were obtained from a man aged 25-45 years in good health.

About this clone itself: Other DNA variants within this sample encode the same CDR3. The genes are TRBV7-9 and TRBJ1-1; D not resolved. Germline V lookup: CDR1 SEHNR, CDR2 FQNEAQ (reference sequence). This CDR3 has 10 residues. Between the trimmed V and J ends, which lost 4 bases and 4 bases, there was a span of 1 base. Here the CDR3 DNA reads TGTGCCAGCAGCTCCACTGAAGCTTTCTTT. Protein product: CASSSTEAFF.

This chain joins TRBV7-6 and TRBJ2-3, with TRBD2 identical over 7 bases. The CDR3 consists of 18 residues. Germline V gene sequence: CDR1 SGHVS, CDR2 FNYEAQ. V gave up 3 bases and J gave up 0 bases; unmatched junction bases: 12. CDR3 sequence (DNA): TGTGCCAGCAGCTTCCCGGCCCTAGCGGACACTAGCACAGATACGCAGTATTTT. This codes for CASSFPALADTSTDTQYF. The entire variable domain, with the rest obtained from reference TRBV7-6 and TRBJ2-3, is as follows: GAGVSQSPRYKVTKRGQDVALRCDPISGHVSLYWYRQALGQGPEFLTYFNYEAQQDKSGLPNDRFSAERPEGSISTLTIQRTEQRDSAMYRCASSFPALADTSTDTQYFGPGTRLTVL.

V and J are TRBV30 and TRBJ1-1; weak D call: TRBD1 (5 bases). The CDR3 has 15 amino acids. The V gene's germline CDR1 is GTSNPN and CDR2 SVGIG (reference sequence). CDR3: CATHPRLGGNTEAFF. The DNA of the CDR3 is TGTGCAACCCACCCCAGGCTGGGGGGGAACACTGAAGCTTTCTTT.

This chain links TRBV29-1 with TRBJ2-7; TRBD1 might be the D (6 bases). Germline V gives CDR1 SQVTM, CDR2 ANQGSEA. Trimming cost V 6 bases and J 2 bases, with 11 bases left between them. The CDR3 runs to 12 residues. CDR3 sequence reads: CSVRDNAYEQYF. The DNA of the CDR3 is TGCAGCGTCCGGGACAATGCCTACGAGCAGTACTTC.

V gene TRBV9 combines with J gene TRBJ2-7; 11 positions agree with TRBD2. The CDR3 loop spans 17 amino acids. Germline V gene lookup returns CDR1 SGDLS and CDR2 YYNGEE. V was clipped by 4 bases and J by 0 bases; unmatched bases: 9. The CDR3 loop is CASSPTGTSGTSYEQYF. CDR3 in DNA: TGTGCCAGCAGCCCGACCGGGACTAGCGGTACCTCCTACGAGCAGTACTTC.

The V call is TRBV2, the J call TRBJ1-1, with D perhaps TRBD1 (5 bases). The germline V gene has CDR1 SNHLY and CDR2 FYNNEI. The CDR3 is 14 residues long. Between the trimmed V and J ends, which lost 8 bases and 0 bases, there was a span of 13 bases. The CDR3: CASSVAGMNTEAFF. The CDR3 DNA follows: TGTGCCAGCTCCGTGGCAGGGATGAACACTGAAGCTTTCTTT.

This rearrangement joins TRBV9 to TRBJ2-2; 11 positions match TRBD2. The ends lost 0 bases at V and 4 bases at J; junction bases unmatched: 8. Germline CDR1 SGDLS, CDR2 YYNGEE. The CDR3 covers 18 residues. This CDR3 reads CASSVGLAGGLFTGELFF. Written as DNA, the CDR3 is TGTGCCAGCAGCGTAGGGCTAGCGGGAGGCCTCTTCACCGGGGAGCTGTTTTTT.

V usage is TRBV10-1 and J usage is TRBJ2-7; D is undetermined. Per the germline V gene, CDR1 is WNHNN and CDR2 is SYGVQD (reference sequence). This CDR3 is 14 amino acids long. V was cut by 1 base and J by 0 bases, with 7 bases left in between. The CDR3 region is CASSEFRSSYEQYF. DNA of the CDR3: TGCGCCAGCAGTGAGTTTAGAAGCTCCTACGAGCAGTACTTC.

J is TRBJ1-2 and V is TRBV2; 8 bases match TRBD1. CDR3 length: 14 amino acids. J gave up 4 bases and V 8 bases, and 9 bases lay outside the gene matches. Per the germline V gene, CDR1 is SNHLY and CDR2 is FYNNEI. CDR3 residues: CASDLDRASYGYTF. CDR3 coding DNA: TGTGCCAGCGACCTGGACAGGGCAAGCTATGGCTACACCTTC.

V usage is TRBV28 and J usage is TRBJ2-3; D uncertain. From germline, CDR1 is MDHEN and CDR2 SYDVKM. Trimming removed 5 bases at V and 3 bases at J, with 9 bases between. CDR3 length equals 13 residues. The CDR3 spells CASSIFKTDTQYF. The CDR3 DNA follows: TGTGCCAGCAGTATTTTTAAAACAGATACGCAGTATTTT.

V gene TRBV30 combines with J gene TRBJ2-6, with 8 bases that match TRBD1. V lost 7 bases to trimming and J lost 2 bases; unmatched junction nucleotides: 1. The CDR3 has 13 residues. CDR1 and CDR2 from the germline V gene are GTSNPN and SVGIG (reference sequence). The CDR3 nucleotides read TGTGCCTTGGACAGGGCTGGGGCCAACGTCCTGACTTTC. As protein: CALDRAGANVLTF.

The rearrangement uses TRBV19 and TRBJ1-1; D may be TRBD1 (6 bases). The V end was cut by 5 bases, the J end by 5 bases, with 15 bases between. This CDR3 is 14 amino acids long. Germline V CDR1 and CDR2: LNHDA, SQIVND (reference sequence). The DNA for the CDR3 is TGTGCCAGTAGTGTGACAGGATTATGGACTGAAGCTTTCTTT. This gives the protein CASSVTGLWTEAFF.

Remarks on this clone: This CDR3 is also generated by other DNA sequences in the sample. The chain recombines TRBV5-1 with TRBJ1-1, with D maybe TRBD1 (6 bases). Per germline, CDR1 SGHRS and CDR2 YFSETQ. The CDR3 has 15 amino acids. V dropped 0 bases and J dropped 1 base, with 10 bases sitting between them. The CDR3 region has the DNA TGCGCCAGCAGCTTGGCCGGACAGAAGAACACTGAAGCTTTCTTT. It yields the protein CASSLAGQKNTEAFF.

The chain recombines TRBV10-3 with TRBJ2-3; no definite D call. V lost 3 bases to trimming and J lost 2 bases, with 9 bases between them. The CDR3 length is 14 residues. In germline, CDR1 is ENHRY, CDR2 SYGVKD. The CDR3 nucleotides read TGTGCCATCAGTGAACTTCGGGCCACAGATACGCAGTATTTT. Translating it yields CAISELRATDTQYF.

The rearrangement links TRBV10-3 to TRBJ2-3, with 10 bases matching TRBD2. The CDR3 totals 19 residues. In germline, CDR1 is ENHRY, CDR2 SYGVKD. With V trimmed by 7 bases and J by 1 base, 17 bases remained unmatched. CDR3 protein: CAITPTKGAGGRGTDTQYF. CDR3 coding DNA: TGTGCCATCACCCCGACTAAGGGAGCGGGAGGGCGGGGCACAGATACGCAGTATTTT.

In regard to this clone: This sample includes further DNA sequences coding for the same CDR3. This chain uses TRBV5-1 with TRBJ1-1; tentatively, D is TRBD1 (5 bases). Germline loops: CDR1 SGHRS, CDR2 YFSETQ. The CDR3 has 14 residues. V lost 5 bases and J 2 bases, leaving 13 bases between the germline ends. CDR3 nucleotides: TGCGCCAGCAGGCCAACAGGCGTTAACACTGAAGCTTTCTTT. Protein sequence: CASRPTGVNTEAFF.

The chain links TRBV7-2 to TRBJ2-1, with 8 bases that match TRBD2. There are 15 residues in the CDR3. V was clipped by 4 bases and J by 9 bases; unmatched bases: 11. Germline assignment: CDR1 SGHTA and CDR2 FQGNSA. CDR3 sequence reads: CASSSAGLAGFEQFF. For the CDR3, the DNA is TGTGCCAGCAGCTCTGCGGGGCTAGCGGGTTTTGAGCAGTTCTTC.

The chain links TRBV5-1 to TRBJ2-1; TRBD2 matches at 7 bases. The CDR3 runs 13 residues. Germline assignment: CDR1 SGHRS and CDR2 YFSETQ. The V gene end was trimmed by 0 bases and the J gene end by 10 bases; junction bases not matched to a gene: 4. Written as DNA, the CDR3 is TGCGCCAGCAGCTTGGACGGGAGGTGGGAGCAGTTCTTC. The encoded protein is CASSLDGRWEQFF.

The chain employs TRBV4-3 and TRBJ2-7, with 13 bases matching TRBD2. The germline V gene encodes CDR1 LGHNA and CDR2 YSLEER. V shed 4 bases, J shed 7 bases, and the junction held 4 bases outside the gene matches. This CDR3 region has 14 residues. CDR3 in amino acids: CASSPGTSGTEQYF. CDR3 in DNA: TGCGCCAGCAGCCCCGGGACTAGCGGGACAGAGCAGTACTTC.

The rearrangement links TRBV9 to TRBJ2-2, with D possibly matching TRBD2 (7 bases). Trimming left V 1 base short and J 2 bases short, with 12 bases between. The length of the CDR3 is 16 residues. From germline, CDR1 is SGDLS and CDR2 YYNGEE. The CDR3 protein is CASSVRGGINTGELFF. CDR3 sequence (DNA): TGTGCCAGCAGCGTAAGGGGGGGCATCAACACCGGGGAGCTGTTTTTT.